Listed here are 21 T cell receptor beta chains from one sample, sequenced in a study of human T cells and chemical hapten exposure. TCRdb redid the calling of the 5' RACE reads with MiXCR, one entry per CDR3 protein. The sample lists 110,000 or so distinct CDR3 sequences, roughly a fifth occurring once. Unfractionated whole blood yielded total RNA. The receptors were gathered from a human donor in good health.

CDR3 DNA: TGTGCCAGCAGCATCGGACCCGTAAGGAACGACGAGCAGTACTTC. It is translated as CASSIGPVRNDEQYF. This chain links TRBV5-6 with TRBJ2-7; D call uncertain. The germline V gene has CDR1 SGHDT and CDR2 YYEEEE. The CDR3 is 15 amino acids. V dropped 4 bases and J dropped 5 bases, with 19 bases sitting between them.

This chain joins TRBV28 and TRBJ1-6; D not certain. This CDR3 comprises 12 residues. V shed 1 base and J shed 7 bases, with 2 bases lying between them. Germline V CDR1 and CDR2: MDHEN, SYDVKM. In DNA form, the CDR3 reads TGTGCCAGCAGTTTATCCAATTCACCCCTCCACTTT. It is translated as CASSLSNSPLHF.

This sequence joins TRBV6-5 and TRBJ1-2; 9 bases match TRBD1. Trimming took 3 bases from V and 6 from J; bases not matched to a gene: 2. The CDR3 is 13 residues long. Germline CDR1 and CDR2: MNHEY and SVGAGI. DNA for the CDR3: TGTGCCAGCAGTTATACAGGGGGCGATGGCTACACCTTC. This gives the protein CASSYTGGDGYTF.

This clonotype has a handful of counts. The chain joins TRBV6-1 to TRBJ2-7, with D perhaps matching TRBD1 or TRBD2 (5 bases each). Germline V gene sequence: CDR1 MNHNS, CDR2 SASEGT. The CDR3 spans 16 residues. V was clipped by 0 bases and J by 3 bases, with 15 bases between them. The CDR3 coding sequence is TGTGCCAGCAGTGAAGCCTCGGCACTAGGGGACTACGAGCAGTACTTC. This gives the protein CASSEASALGDYEQYF.

On this clonotype: A read error may account for a junction end that differs from germline. This rearrangement joins TRBV7-7 to TRBJ2-2; 10 bases map to TRBD1. Germline assignment: CDR1 SSHAT and CDR2 FNYEAQ (reference sequence). This CDR3 is 16 amino acids long. Written as DNA, the CDR3 is TGTGCTAGCAGCTCTCCGGGACAGGGGAATCACGGGGAGCTGTTTTTT. Amino acid sequence: CASSSPGQGNHGELFF.

The chain combines TRBV4-1 with TRBJ2-5, with TRBD1 matching 9 bases. Germline V lookup: CDR1 MGHRA, CDR2 YSYEKL. This CDR3 has 15 amino acids. The trim removed 3 bases at V and 7 bases at J, leaving 9 bases unmatched. In DNA form, the CDR3 reads TGCGCCAGCAGCCAGATGGGACAGGGCCAGGTGACCCAGTACTTC. Its protein product is CASSQMGQGQVTQYF.

The CDR3 bases are TGTGCCAGCAGCGCAGGGGGACTTACCTACGAGCAGTACTTC. Residues: CASSAGGLTYEQYF. The chain is built from TRBV9 and TRBJ2-7; TRBD1 might be the D (7 bases). Germline V gene data show CDR1 as SGDLS and CDR2 as YYNGEE. This CDR3 has 14 residues. V was cut by 3 bases and J by 2 bases, with 12 bases left in between.

The chain carries TRBV14 and TRBJ2-1; D call uncertain. CDR3 length equals 12 residues. Germline CDR1 is SGHDN and CDR2 is FVKESK. With 4 bases removed from V and 7 bases from J, the gap between germline ends came to 8 bases. CDR3 DNA: TGTGCCAGCAGCCCTCAGCGAAATGAGCAGTTCTTC. This gives the protein CASSPQRNEQFF.

The chain combines TRBV3-1 with TRBJ2-6; D unresolved. Germline loops: CDR1 LGHDT, CDR2 YNNKEL (reference sequence). The length of the CDR3 is 18 residues. V was trimmed by 0 bases and J by 0 bases, leaving 12 bases between them. The CDR3 bases are TGTGCCAGCAGCCAAGATAGGGCCTTAACCTCTGGGGCCAACGTCCTGACTTTC. Residues: CASSQDRALTSGANVLTF.

The chain recombines TRBV28 with TRBJ1-2; the D is unclear. This CDR3 region has 12 residues. The germline V gene has CDR1 MDHEN and CDR2 SYDVKM. The V end was cut by 7 bases, the J end by 4 bases, with 10 bases between. In nucleotides, the CDR3 is TGTGCCAGCACAAGTAGCCCCTATGGCTACACCTTC. Translating it yields CASTSSPYGYTF.

A few counts support this clonotype. CDR3 DNA sequence: TGTGCCAGCTCAACTAGGACTGACAATGAGCAGTTCTTC. Protein: CASSTRTDNEQFF. The chain carries TRBV18 and TRBJ2-1, with a tentative D call TRBD2 (5 bases). This CDR3 has 13 amino acids. The V and J ends lost 5 bases and 5 bases respectively, with 10 bases between them. Germline-derived CDR1 and CDR2 are KGHSH and LQKENI.

This clonotype was found a few times. At one boundary the junction diverges from the germline segment, which might be a read error. CDR3 nucleotide sequence: TGTGCTAGCAGCCCGGGACTAGCGGGCCAAAGCTCCTACAATGAGCAGTTCTTC. It specifies CASSPGLAGQSSYNEQFF. The chain combines TRBV7-7 with TRBJ2-1, with 12 bases identical to TRBD2. There are 18 residues in the CDR3. The V gene's germline CDR1 is SSHAT and CDR2 FNYEAQ (reference sequence).

The gene calls are TRBV28 and TRBJ1-1, with D hard to call. CDR3 length: 14 amino acids. Germline assignment: CDR1 MDHEN and CDR2 SYDVKM. Trimming pared 5 bases from V and 0 bases from J, leaving 10 bases between. The DNA of the CDR3 is TGTGCCAGCAGTCCCGTGCAGGTGAACACTGAAGCTTTCTTT. As protein: CASSPVQVNTEAFF.

The chain joins TRBV28 to TRBJ1-2; TRBD1 might be the D (6 bases). Germline V gives CDR1 MDHEN, CDR2 SYDVKM. This CDR3 has 13 amino acids. The germline V and J ends were trimmed by 5 bases and 8 bases, with 15 bases remaining between them. The DNA for the CDR3 is TGTGCCAGCAGTGACAGGATCTTTAGGGGCTACACCTTC. It specifies CASSDRIFRGYTF.

The chain uses TRBV11-2 and TRBJ2-1, with 10 bases lining up with TRBD2. J was trimmed by 9 bases and V by 5 bases; bases with no gene match: 10. The CDR3 covers 15 residues. CDR1 and CDR2 from the germline V gene are SGHAT and FQNNGV. CDR3 coding DNA: TGTGCCAGCAGCCTCCTAGCGGGAGAGGGGGCTGAGCAGTTCTTC. Its protein is CASSLLAGEGAEQFF. The full variable domain, completed using reference TRBV11-2 and TRBJ2-1, is EAGVAQSPRYKIIEKRQSVAFWCNPISGHATLYWYQQILGQGPKLLIQFQNNGVVDDSQLPKDRFSAERLKGVDSTLKIQPAKLEDSAVYLCASSLLAGEGAEQFFGPGTRLTVL.

V usage is TRBV5-1 and J usage is TRBJ2-7; 11 nucleotides match TRBD2. Germline V gene data show CDR1 as SGHRS and CDR2 as YFSETQ. J gave up 3 bases and V 2 bases, and 10 bases lay outside the gene matches. The CDR3 contains 17 residues. CDR3 bases: TGCGCCAGCAGCTTACCCTCTAGCGGGAGGTTTGTCTACGAGCAGTACTTC. Amino acids: CASSLPSSGRFVYEQYF.

This clonotype was seen repeatedly, ten times or more. The rearrangement links TRBV25-1 to TRBJ1-4; D is uncertain. The length of the CDR3 is 13 residues. Between the trimmed V and J ends, which lost 8 bases and 7 bases, there was a span of 14 bases. Germline CDR1 and CDR2: MGHDK and SYGVNS. The CDR3 DNA follows: TGTGCCAGCTCCGACACGCGGGGTGAAAAACTGTTTTTT. This sequence encodes CASSDTRGEKLFF.

The table lists this clonotype with many counts. The chain combines TRBV14 with TRBJ2-1, with 8 positions matching TRBD2. Germline lookup yields CDR1 SGHDN and CDR2 FVKESK. The CDR3 spans 15 residues. Trimming at V came to 6 bases and at J to 4 bases, leaving 8 bases not matched to a gene. CDR3 DNA sequence: TGTGCCAGCAGGTCTCTAGCGGGCCGATACAATGAGCAGTTCTTC. Amino acids: CASRSLAGRYNEQFF. Drawing the rest from reference TRBV14 and TRBJ2-1, the complete variable domain is EAGVTQFPSHSVIEKGQTVTLRCDPISGHDNLYWYRRVMGKEIKFLLHFVKESKQDESGMPNNRFLAERTGGTYSTLKVQPAELEDSGVYFCASRSLAGRYNEQFFGPGTRLTVL.

The chain couples TRBV28 to TRBJ2-7; 7 nucleotides match TRBD1. CDR1 and CDR2 from the germline V gene are MDHEN and SYDVKM. The ends lost 5 bases at V and 7 bases at J; junction bases unmatched: 14. The CDR3 runs 15 residues. This CDR3 is CASSTGQAGVGEQYF. The CDR3 DNA is TGTGCCAGCAGTACCGGACAGGCAGGGGTGGGGGAGCAGTACTTC.

The V and J genes are TRBV12-3 or TRBV12-4 and TRBJ1-5; the D is unclear. The length of the CDR3 is 11 residues. The germline V and J ends were trimmed by 11 bases and 6 bases, with 11 bases remaining between them. Written as DNA, the CDR3 is TGTGCCGTCCGGCGGGGTCAGCCCCAGCATTTT. This encodes CAVRRGQPQHF.

This clonotype was found a few times. The genes are TRBV4-2 and TRBJ2-4; D possibly corresponds to TRBD2 (5 bases). The CDR3 totals 16 residues. Germline lookup yields CDR1 LGHNA and CDR2 YNFKEQ. The ends were cut back, 0 bases at V and 3 bases at J, with 12 bases in the middle. The CDR3: CASSQEGPGDKNIQYF. DNA for the CDR3: TGTGCCAGCAGCCAAGAAGGCCCCGGGGACAAAAACATTCAGTACTTC.